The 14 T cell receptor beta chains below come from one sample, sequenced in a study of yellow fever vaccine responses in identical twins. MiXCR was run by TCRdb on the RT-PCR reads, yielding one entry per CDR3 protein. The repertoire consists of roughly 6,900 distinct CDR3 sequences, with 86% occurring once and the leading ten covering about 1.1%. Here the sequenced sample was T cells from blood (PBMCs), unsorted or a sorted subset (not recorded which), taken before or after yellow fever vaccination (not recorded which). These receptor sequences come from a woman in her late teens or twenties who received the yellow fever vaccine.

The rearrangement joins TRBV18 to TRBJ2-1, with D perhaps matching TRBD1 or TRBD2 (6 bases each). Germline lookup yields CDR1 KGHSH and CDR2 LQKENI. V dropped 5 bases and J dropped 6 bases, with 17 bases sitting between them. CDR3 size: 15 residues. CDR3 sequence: CASSSQVSGANEQFF. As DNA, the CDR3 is TGTGCCAGCTCATCCCAGGTATCGGGGGCCAATGAGCAGTTCTTC.

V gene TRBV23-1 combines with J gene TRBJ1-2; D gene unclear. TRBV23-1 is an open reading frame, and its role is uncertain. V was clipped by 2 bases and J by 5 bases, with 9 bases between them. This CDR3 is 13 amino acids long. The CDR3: CASSQGSEYGYTF. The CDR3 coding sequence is TGCGCCAGCAGTCAAGGCAGTGAATATGGCTACACCTTC.

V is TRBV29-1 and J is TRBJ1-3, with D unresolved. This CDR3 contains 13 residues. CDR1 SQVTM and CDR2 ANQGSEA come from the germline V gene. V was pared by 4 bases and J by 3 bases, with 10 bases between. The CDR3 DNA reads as TGCAGCGTTGGAGTGGGCTTTGGAAACACCATATATTTT. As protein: CSVGVGFGNTIYF.

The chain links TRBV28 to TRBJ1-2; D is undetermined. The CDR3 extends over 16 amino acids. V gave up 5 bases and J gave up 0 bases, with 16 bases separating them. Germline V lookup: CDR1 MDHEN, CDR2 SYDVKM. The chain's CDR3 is CASSPFVGRTNYGYTF. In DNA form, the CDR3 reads TGTGCCAGCAGTCCCTTTGTCGGCAGAACTAACTATGGCTACACCTTC.

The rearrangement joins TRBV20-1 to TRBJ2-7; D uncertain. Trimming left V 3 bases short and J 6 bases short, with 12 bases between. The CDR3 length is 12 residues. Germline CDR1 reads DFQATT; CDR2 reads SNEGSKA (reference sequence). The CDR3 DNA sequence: TGCAGTGCTAGTGCGAATAGTGGCGAGCAGTACTTC. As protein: CSASANSGEQYF.

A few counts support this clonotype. For the CDR3, the DNA is TGTGCTAGTGGTGCGGCAGCAGGGGGGAACACTGAAGCTTTCTTT. Translation gives CASGAAAGGNTEAFF. The V and J genes are TRBV12-5 and TRBJ1-1, with 7 bases that match TRBD1. The ends lost 5 bases at V and 1 base at J; junction bases unmatched: 7. CDR1 and CDR2 (germline): LGHNT, FRNRAP. The CDR3 is made up of 15 amino acids.

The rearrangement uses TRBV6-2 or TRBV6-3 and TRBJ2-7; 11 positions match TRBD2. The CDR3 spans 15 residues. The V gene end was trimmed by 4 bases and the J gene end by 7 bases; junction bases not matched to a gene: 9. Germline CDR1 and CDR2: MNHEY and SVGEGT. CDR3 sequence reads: CASSSLAGGPKEQYF. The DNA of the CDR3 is TGTGCCAGCAGTTCCTTAGCGGGAGGGCCGAAAGAGCAGTACTTC.

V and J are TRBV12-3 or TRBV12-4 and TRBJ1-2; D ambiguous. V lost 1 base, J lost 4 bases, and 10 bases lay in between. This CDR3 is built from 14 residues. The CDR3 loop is CASSLGGSVYGYTF. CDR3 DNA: TGTGCCAGCAGTTTAGGTGGGAGCGTCTATGGCTACACCTTC.

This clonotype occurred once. The CDR3 sequence is CASSQLGDLRFQYF. CDR3 nucleotide sequence: TGTGCCAGTAGTCAACTTGGGGACCTCCGTTTCCAGTACTTC. The chain has TRBV19 and TRBJ2-7; either TRBD1 or TRBD2 may fit D (5 bases each). This CDR3 has 14 amino acids. CDR1 and CDR2 (germline): LNHDA, SQIVND (reference sequence). Trimming took 5 bases from V and 10 from J, leaving 21 bases between them. Looking up the rest from reference TRBV19 and TRBJ2-7 gives the full variable domain: DGGITQSPKYLFRKEGQNVTLSCEQNLNHDAMYWYRQDPGQGLRLIYYSQIVNDFQKGDIAEGYSVSREKKESFPLTVTSAQKNPTAFYLCASSQLGDLRFQYFGPGTRLTVT.

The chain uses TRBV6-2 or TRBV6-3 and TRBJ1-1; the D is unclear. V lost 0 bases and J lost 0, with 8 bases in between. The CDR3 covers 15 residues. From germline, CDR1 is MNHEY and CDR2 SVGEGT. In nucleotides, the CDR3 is TGTGCCAGCAGTTACTCGATTCGGGTGAACACTGAAGCTTTCTTT. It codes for CASSYSIRVNTEAFF.

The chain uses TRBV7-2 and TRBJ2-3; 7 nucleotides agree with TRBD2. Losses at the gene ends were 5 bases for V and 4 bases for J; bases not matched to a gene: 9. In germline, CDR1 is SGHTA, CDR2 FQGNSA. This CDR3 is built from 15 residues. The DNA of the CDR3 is TGTGCCAGCAGCCGTTCTAGCGGAAACTCAGATACGCAGTATTTT. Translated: CASSRSSGNSDTQYF.

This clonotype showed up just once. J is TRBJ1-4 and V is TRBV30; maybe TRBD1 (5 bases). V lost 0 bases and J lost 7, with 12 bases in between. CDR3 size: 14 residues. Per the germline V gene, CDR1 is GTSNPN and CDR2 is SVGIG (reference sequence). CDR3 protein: CAWSVQDRGEKLFF. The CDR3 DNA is TGTGCCTGGAGTGTACAAGATAGGGGTGAAAAACTGTTTTTT.

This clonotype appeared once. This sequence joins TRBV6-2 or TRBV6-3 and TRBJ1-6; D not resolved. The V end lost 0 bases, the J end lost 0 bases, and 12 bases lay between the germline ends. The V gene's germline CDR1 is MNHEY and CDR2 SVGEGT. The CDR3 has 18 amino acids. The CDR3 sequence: CASSYSLARSSYNSPLHF. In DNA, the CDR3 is TGTGCCAGCAGTTACTCATTGGCTAGGAGCTCCTATAATTCACCCCTCCACTTT.

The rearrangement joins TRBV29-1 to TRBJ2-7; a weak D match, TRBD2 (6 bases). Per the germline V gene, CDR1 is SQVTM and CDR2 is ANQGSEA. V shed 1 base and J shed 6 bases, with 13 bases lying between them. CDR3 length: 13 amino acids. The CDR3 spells CSVEGPGRGEQYF. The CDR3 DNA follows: TGCAGCGTTGAAGGGCCGGGGCGGGGCGAGCAGTACTTC.